This TCR beta chain was documented in a study of blood T cell repertoires in COVID-19. CDR3 length: 14 residues. Per germline, CDR1 SGDLS and CDR2 YYNGEE. The germline V and J ends were trimmed by 0 bases and 7 bases, with 11 bases remaining between them. Original handling: Amplification of reference gene primers provided the estimated nucleated cell counts. Profiled with immunoSEQ multiplex PCR; TCRdb holds only in-frame clones, not every one. D and trimming were read from the DNA, whereas the V and J calls and clone size are those reported in that table. The data contain around 310,000 clones, around 90% of them singletons. On this clone: Other DNA sequences in the same sample also yield this CDR3.

This TCR derives from a woman between 35 and 50 years old with COVID-19, enrolled during active disease. This chain links TRBV9 with TRBJ2-1; maybe TRBD2 (6 bases). Sequencing was carried out using peripheral blood. The CDR3 here is CASSVEGGRNEQFF. CDR3 DNA sequence: TGTGCCAGCAGCGTAGAGGGAGGACGGAATGAGCAGTTCTTC.